This T cell receptor beta chain was captured by sequencing in a study of breast tumors, draining lymph nodes, adjacent tissues. Study-level points and caveats: Tumors had less TCR diversity than lymph nodes, more than nontumor tissue. That most tumor T cells come from lymph nodes remained unproven. The data were judged consistent with most tumor T cells coming from lymph node and expanding in tumor. Luminal-like breast cancer showed significantly higher tumor–nontumor repertoire similarity than basal-like.

In its sample, this clonotype ranks as medium-sized. The antigen remains undetermined. V gave up 3 bases and J gave up 5 bases, with 13 bases separating them. The germline gives CDR1 DFQATT, CDR2 SNEGSKA (reference sequence). The CDR3 runs to 13 residues. One entry per CDR3 protein, called by TCRdb with MiXCR from the multiplex PCR reads. The data hold over 10,000 distinct CDR3 sequences, with roughly three quarters observed a single time. This clonotype was obtained from a female donor with breast cancer. Some clones in this sample may be carry-over from other donors' samples. Source material: tumor-adjacent breast tissue. The V call is TRBV20-1, the J call TRBJ1-2; no firm D call. The CDR3 bases are TGCAGTGCTAGTGCAGGATTATCGTATGGCTACACCTTC. This gives the protein CSASAGLSYGYTF.